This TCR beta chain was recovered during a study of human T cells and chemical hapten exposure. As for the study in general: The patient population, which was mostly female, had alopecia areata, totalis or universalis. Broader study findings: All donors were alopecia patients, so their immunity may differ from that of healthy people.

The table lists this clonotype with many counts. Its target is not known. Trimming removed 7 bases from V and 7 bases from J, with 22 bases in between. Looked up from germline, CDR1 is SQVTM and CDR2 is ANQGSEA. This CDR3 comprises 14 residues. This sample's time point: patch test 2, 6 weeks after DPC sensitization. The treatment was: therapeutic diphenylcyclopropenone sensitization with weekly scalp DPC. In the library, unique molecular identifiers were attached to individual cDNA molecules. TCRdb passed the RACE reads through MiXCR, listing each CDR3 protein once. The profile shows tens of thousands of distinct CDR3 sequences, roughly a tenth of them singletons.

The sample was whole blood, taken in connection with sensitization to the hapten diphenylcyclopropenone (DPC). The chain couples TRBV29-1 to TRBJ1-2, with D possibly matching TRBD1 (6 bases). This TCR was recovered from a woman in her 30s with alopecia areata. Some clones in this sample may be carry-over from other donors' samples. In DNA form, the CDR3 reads TGCAGCGGAACCTCGGTAGGGGGAGGGAGTGGCTACACCTTC. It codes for CSGTSVGGGSGYTF.